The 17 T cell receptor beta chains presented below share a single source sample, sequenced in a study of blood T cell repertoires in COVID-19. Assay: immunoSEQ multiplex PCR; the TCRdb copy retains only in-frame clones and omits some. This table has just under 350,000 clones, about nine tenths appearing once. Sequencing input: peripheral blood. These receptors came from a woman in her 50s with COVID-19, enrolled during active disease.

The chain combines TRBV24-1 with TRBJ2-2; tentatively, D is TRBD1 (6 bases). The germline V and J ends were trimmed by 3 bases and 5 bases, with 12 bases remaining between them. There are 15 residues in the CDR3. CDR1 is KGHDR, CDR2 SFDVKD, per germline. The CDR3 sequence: CATSDDRTVTGELFF. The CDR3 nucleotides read TGTGCCACCAGTGATGACAGGACTGTAACCGGGGAGCTGTTTTTT.

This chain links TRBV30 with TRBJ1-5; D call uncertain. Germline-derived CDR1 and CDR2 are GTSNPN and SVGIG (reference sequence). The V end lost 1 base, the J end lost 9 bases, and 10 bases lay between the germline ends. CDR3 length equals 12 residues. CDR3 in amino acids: CAWSAGSPPQHF. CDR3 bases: TGTGCCTGGAGTGCCGGTTCCCCGCCCCAGCATTTT.

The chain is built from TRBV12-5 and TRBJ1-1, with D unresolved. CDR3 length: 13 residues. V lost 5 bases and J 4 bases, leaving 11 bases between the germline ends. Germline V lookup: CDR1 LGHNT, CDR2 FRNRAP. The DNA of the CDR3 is TGTGCTAGTGGTAACCTCGAGGGCACTGAAGCTTTCTTT. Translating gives CASGNLEGTEAFF.

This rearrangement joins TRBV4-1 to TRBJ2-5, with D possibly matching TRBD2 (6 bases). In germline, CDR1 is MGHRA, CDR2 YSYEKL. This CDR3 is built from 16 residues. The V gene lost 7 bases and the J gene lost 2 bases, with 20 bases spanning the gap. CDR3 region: CASTPLTGLAQETQYF. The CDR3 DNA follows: TGCGCCAGCACCCCCCTCACGGGACTGGCACAAGAGACCCAGTACTTC.

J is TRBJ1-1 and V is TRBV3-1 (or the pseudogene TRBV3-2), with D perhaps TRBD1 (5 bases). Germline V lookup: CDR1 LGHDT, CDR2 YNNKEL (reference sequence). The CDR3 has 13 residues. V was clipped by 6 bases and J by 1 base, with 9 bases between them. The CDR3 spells CASRHTGNTEAFF. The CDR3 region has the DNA TGTGCCAGCAGGCATACAGGGAACACTGAAGCTTTCTTT.

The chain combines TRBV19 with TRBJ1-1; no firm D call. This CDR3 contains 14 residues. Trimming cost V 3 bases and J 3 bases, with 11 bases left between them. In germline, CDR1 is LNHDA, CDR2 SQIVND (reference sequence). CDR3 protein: CASSMGQTHTEAFF. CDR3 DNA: TGTGCCAGTAGTATGGGTCAGACACACACTGAAGCTTTCTTT.

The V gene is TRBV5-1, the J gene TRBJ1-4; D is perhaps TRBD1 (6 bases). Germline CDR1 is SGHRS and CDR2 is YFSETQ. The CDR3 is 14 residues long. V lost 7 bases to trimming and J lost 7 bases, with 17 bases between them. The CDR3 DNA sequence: TGCGCCAGCTCTCAGCCGGACAGCTCTGAAAAACTGTTTTTT. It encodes CASSQPDSSEKLFF.

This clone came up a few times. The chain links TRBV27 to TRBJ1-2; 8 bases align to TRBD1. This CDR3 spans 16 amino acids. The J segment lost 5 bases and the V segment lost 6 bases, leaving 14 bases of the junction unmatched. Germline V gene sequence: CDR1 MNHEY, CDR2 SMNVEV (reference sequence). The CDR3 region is CASRDYRQGAPYGYTF. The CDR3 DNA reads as TGTGCCAGCAGAGACTACCGGCAGGGGGCTCCTTATGGCTACACCTTC.

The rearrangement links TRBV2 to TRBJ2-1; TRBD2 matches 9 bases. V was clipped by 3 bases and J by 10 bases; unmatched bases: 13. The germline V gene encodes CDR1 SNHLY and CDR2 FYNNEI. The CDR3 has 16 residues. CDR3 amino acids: CASSEIGGRAEWEQFF. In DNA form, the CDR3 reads TGTGCCAGCAGTGAGATCGGCGGGAGGGCCGAATGGGAGCAGTTCTTC.

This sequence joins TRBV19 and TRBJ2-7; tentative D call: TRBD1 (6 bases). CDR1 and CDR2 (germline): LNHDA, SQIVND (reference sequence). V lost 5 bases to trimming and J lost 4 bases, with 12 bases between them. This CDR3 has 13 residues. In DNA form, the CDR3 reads TGTGCCAGTAGTTTTGGGCAGGGGTACGAGCAGTACTTC. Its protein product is CASSFGQGYEQYF.

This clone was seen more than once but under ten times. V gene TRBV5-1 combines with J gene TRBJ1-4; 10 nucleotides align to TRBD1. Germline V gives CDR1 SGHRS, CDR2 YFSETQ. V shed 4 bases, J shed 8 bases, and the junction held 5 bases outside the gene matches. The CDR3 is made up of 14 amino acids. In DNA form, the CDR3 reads TGCGCCAGCAGCGTGGGACAGGGGCCCGAAAAACTGTTTTTT. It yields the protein CASSVGQGPEKLFF.

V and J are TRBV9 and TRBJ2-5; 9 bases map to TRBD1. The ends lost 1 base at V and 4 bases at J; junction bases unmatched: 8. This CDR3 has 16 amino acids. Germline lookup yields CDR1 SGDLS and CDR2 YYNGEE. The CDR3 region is CASSVFPGQGRETQYF. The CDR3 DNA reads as TGTGCCAGCAGCGTATTTCCGGGACAGGGTCGAGAGACCCAGTACTTC.

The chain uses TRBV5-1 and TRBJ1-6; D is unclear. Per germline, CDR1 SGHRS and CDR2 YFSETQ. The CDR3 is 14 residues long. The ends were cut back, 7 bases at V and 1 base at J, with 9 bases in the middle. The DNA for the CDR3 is TGCGCCAGCGCCCCGGGGTCCTATAATTCACCCCTCCACTTT. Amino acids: CASAPGSYNSPLHF. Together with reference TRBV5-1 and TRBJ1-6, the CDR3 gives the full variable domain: KAGVTQTPRYLIKTRGQQVTLSCSPISGHRSVSWYQQTPGQGLQFLFEYFSETQRNKGNFPGRFSGRQFSNSRSEMNVSTLELGDSALYLCASAPGSYNSPLHFGNGTRLTVT.

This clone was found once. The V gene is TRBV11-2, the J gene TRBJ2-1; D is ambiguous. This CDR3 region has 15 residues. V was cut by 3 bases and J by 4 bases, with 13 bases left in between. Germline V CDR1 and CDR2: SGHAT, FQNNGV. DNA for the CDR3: TGTGCCAGCAGCTTTCCGGAGACGATATACAATGAGCAGTTCTTC. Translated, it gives CASSFPETIYNEQFF. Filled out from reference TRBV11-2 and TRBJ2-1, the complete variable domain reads EAGVAQSPRYKIIEKRQSVAFWCNPISGHATLYWYQQILGQGPKLLIQFQNNGVVDDSQLPKDRFSAERLKGVDSTLKIQPAKLEDSAVYLCASSFPETIYNEQFFGPGTRLTVL.

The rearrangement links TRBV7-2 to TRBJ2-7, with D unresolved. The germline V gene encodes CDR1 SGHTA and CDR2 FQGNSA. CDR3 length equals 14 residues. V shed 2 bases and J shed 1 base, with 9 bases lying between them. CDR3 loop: CASSLYLGSYEQYF. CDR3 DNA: TGTGCCAGCAGCTTATATCTCGGGTCCTACGAGCAGTACTTC. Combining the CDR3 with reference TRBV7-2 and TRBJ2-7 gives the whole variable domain GAGVSQSPSNKVTEKGKDVELRCDPISGHTALYWYRQSLGQGLEFLIYFQGNSAPDKSGLPSDRFSAERTGGSVSTLTIQRTQQEDSAVYLCASSLYLGSYEQYFGPGTRLTVT.

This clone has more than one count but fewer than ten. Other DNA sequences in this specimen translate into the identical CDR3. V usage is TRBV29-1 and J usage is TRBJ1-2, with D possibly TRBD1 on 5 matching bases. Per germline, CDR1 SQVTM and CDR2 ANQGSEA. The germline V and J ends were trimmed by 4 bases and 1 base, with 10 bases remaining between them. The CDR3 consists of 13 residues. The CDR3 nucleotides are TGCAGCGTTGGCCAGGGCCTTAACTATGGCTACACCTTC. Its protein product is CSVGQGLNYGYTF.

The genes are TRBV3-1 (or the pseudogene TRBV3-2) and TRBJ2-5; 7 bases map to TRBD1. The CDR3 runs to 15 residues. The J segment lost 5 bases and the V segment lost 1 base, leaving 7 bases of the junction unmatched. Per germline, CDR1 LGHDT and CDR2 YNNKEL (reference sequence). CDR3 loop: CASSQGGQHSETQYF. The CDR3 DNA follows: TGTGCCAGCAGCCAAGGGGGACAGCATTCGGAGACCCAGTACTTC.